This passage covers 24 T cell receptor beta chains from one sample sequenced in a study of shared clonotypes between healthy human individuals. Clones were read by immunoSEQ multiplex PCR, and TCRdb kept only the in-frame ones, dropping some. The sample has about 2,100,000 clones, about 93% seen once. CD45RO-negative, CCR7-positively selected cells formed the naive CD8 fraction, excluding terminally differentiated effector memory CD45RA+ cells. The sequenced material came from naive CD8+ T cells from PBMCs. Source of these receptors: a man between 18 and 35 years old in good health. Some clones in this sample may be carry-over from other donors' samples.

V is TRBV4-1 and J is TRBJ2-7; possibly TRBD1 or TRBD2 for D (5 bases each). Trimming took 2 bases from V and 7 from J, leaving 18 bases between them. CDR3 length: 15 residues. The germline gives CDR1 MGHRA, CDR2 YSYEKL. In DNA, the CDR3 is TGCGCCAGCAGCCAACCGGCAGGGCGAACTAGGGAGCAGTACTTC. Residues: CASSQPAGRTREQYF.

This clone has more than one count but fewer than ten. This chain links TRBV6-6 with TRBJ1-1; D unclear. Germline values: CDR1 MNHNY, CDR2 SVGAGI (reference sequence). The ends were cut back, 6 bases at V and 3 bases at J, with 17 bases in the middle. This CDR3 region has 15 residues. The CDR3 region is CASRPDTLRDTEAFF. The CDR3 region has the DNA TGTGCCAGCAGACCCGACACATTGAGGGACACTGAAGCTTTCTTT.

A remark on this clone: Different DNA sequences within this sample yield the same CDR3. This chain connects TRBV28 to TRBJ2-3; a weak D match, TRBD1 (8 bases). The CDR3 sequence is 15 residues long. CDR1 and CDR2 from the germline V gene are MDHEN and SYDVKM. Trimming took off 6 bases at V and 1 base at J, with 14 bases between the two ends. CDR3 region: CASSLTGGGTDTQYF. CDR3 coding DNA: TGTGCCAGCAGCCTTACAGGGGGGGGCACAGATACGCAGTATTTT. The full variable domain, in which reference TRBV28 and TRBJ2-3 provide the parts outside the CDR3, is DVKVTQSSRYLVKRTGEKVFLECVQDMDHENMFWYRQDPGLGLRLIYFSYDVKMKEKGDIPEGYSVSREKKERFSLILESASTNQTSMYLCASSLTGGGTDTQYFGPGTRLTVL.

The chain carries TRBV11-2 and TRBJ1-1, with TRBD1 matching 11 bases. Per germline, CDR1 SGHAT and CDR2 FQNNGV. The CDR3 contains 15 residues. With V trimmed by 5 bases and J by 1 base, 3 bases remained unmatched. CDR3 nucleotides: TGTGCCAGCAGCCCGGGACAGGGGGAGAACACTGAAGCTTTCTTT. It encodes CASSPGQGENTEAFF.

A note on this clone: The same CDR3 arises from other DNA sequences in this sample as well. The gene calls are TRBV28 and TRBJ2-7, with a tentative D call TRBD1 (6 bases). Germline values: CDR1 MDHEN, CDR2 SYDVKM. The CDR3 is made up of 13 amino acids. The germline V and J ends were trimmed by 3 bases and 3 bases, with 9 bases remaining between them. The CDR3 DNA follows: TGTGCCAGCAGTTTGGACAGATTCTACGAGCAGTACTTC. This codes for CASSLDRFYEQYF. The full variable domain, in which reference TRBV28 and TRBJ2-7 provide the parts outside the CDR3, is DVKVTQSSRYLVKRTGEKVFLECVQDMDHENMFWYRQDPGLGLRLIYFSYDVKMKEKGDIPEGYSVSREKKERFSLILESASTNQTSMYLCASSLDRFYEQYFGPGTRLTVT.

This CDR3 is CASRKTGSNYGYTF. Written as DNA, the CDR3 is TGTGCCAGCAGGAAGACAGGTTCAAACTATGGCTACACCTTC. The rearrangement joins TRBV28 to TRBJ1-2; TRBD1 might be the D (6 bases). The CDR3 extends over 14 amino acids. The ends were cut back, 6 bases at V and 2 bases at J, with 13 bases in the middle. CDR1 is MDHEN and CDR2 is SYDVKM in the germline V gene.

The chain links TRBV19 to TRBJ2-5, with D unclear. This CDR3 is built from 14 residues. Germline CDR1 reads LNHDA; CDR2 reads SQIVND (reference sequence). The germline V and J ends were trimmed by 5 bases and 2 bases, with 12 bases remaining between them. DNA for the CDR3: TGTGCCAGTAGTCCCCGGACCCTGCAAGAGACCCAGTACTTC. As protein: CASSPRTLQETQYF.

The chain couples TRBV7-9 to TRBJ2-7; 10 bases map to TRBD2. The CDR3 loop spans 17 amino acids. Germline V gene lookup returns CDR1 SEHNR and CDR2 FQNEAQ (reference sequence). The V segment lost 3 bases and the J segment 0 bases; nucleotides outside the gene matches: 8. CDR3 amino acids: CASSFGLAGVYSYEQYF. The CDR3 DNA follows: TGTGCCAGCAGCTTCGGTCTAGCGGGAGTTTACTCCTACGAGCAGTACTTC.

This clone is a singleton in its sample. The chain links TRBV11-2 to TRBJ2-1; 8 bases agree with TRBD2. The length of the CDR3 is 14 residues. CDR1 and CDR2 from the germline V gene are SGHAT and FQNNGV. V trimming: 6 bases; J trimming: 5 bases; junction bases outside the gene matches: 6. The CDR3 nucleotides are TGTGCCAGCAGTTTACTGCGGGAGGACAATGAGCAGTTCTTC. As protein: CASSLLREDNEQFF.

Comment on this clone: Other nucleotide sequences from this sample produce the same CDR3. This rearrangement joins TRBV27 to TRBJ2-3; possible D gene TRBD2, 6 bases. Germline V CDR1 and CDR2: MNHEY, SMNVEV (reference sequence). Trimming shortened V by 2 bases and J by 3 bases, and 9 bases separated the two germline ends. This CDR3 is built from 14 residues. CDR3 loop: CASSLTRGTDTQYF. CDR3 bases: TGTGCCAGCAGTTTAACCCGGGGGACAGATACGCAGTATTTT.

The chain has TRBV9 and TRBJ2-2, with 7 positions matching TRBD2. CDR3 length: 16 residues. With 3 bases clipped from V and 10 bases from J, the junction kept 15 bases outside the gene matches. Germline V lookup: CDR1 SGDLS, CDR2 YYNGEE. For the CDR3, the DNA is TGTGCCAGCAGCGCCGCCATGGGAGGGCTGGCCTCGGAGCTGTTTTTT. It specifies CASSAAMGGLASELFF.

This chain connects TRBV27 to TRBJ2-1, with TRBD2 matching over 7 bases. V was pared by 7 bases and J by 3 bases, with 6 bases of the junction left unmatched. This CDR3 is 14 amino acids long. CDR1 is MNHEY and CDR2 is SMNVEV in the germline V gene (reference sequence). The CDR3, as DNA: TGTGCCAGCACCCTAGCGGCCAGCTACAATGAGCAGTTCTTC. This gives the protein CASTLAASYNEQFF.

J is TRBJ2-2 and V is TRBV27, with 10 bases identical to TRBD2. The junction had 5 bases not matched to a gene; V was cut back by 1 base and J by 6 bases. The CDR3 totals 16 residues. The germline V gene encodes CDR1 MNHEY and CDR2 SMNVEV (reference sequence). In DNA form, the CDR3 reads TGTGCCAGCAGTTTATATCTAGCGGGAGTGTCCGGGGAGCTGTTTTTT. As protein: CASSLYLAGVSGELFF.

This rearrangement joins TRBV4-1 to TRBJ2-7; a weak D match, TRBD1 (6 bases). V was clipped by 1 base and J by 2 bases, with 9 bases between them. CDR1 and CDR2 (germline): MGHRA, YSYEKL. This CDR3 contains 14 residues. The CDR3 protein is CASSQGRGTYEQYF. The DNA for the CDR3 is TGCGCCAGCAGCCAAGGCAGGGGAACCTACGAGCAGTACTTC.

The chain joins TRBV5-6 to TRBJ2-1; D is possibly TRBD1 or TRBD2 (5 bases each). The CDR3 contains 15 residues. Between the trimmed V and J ends, which lost 3 bases and 8 bases, there was a span of 18 bases. The germline V gene encodes CDR1 SGHDT and CDR2 YYEEEE. The CDR3, as DNA: TGTGCCAGCAGCTCCGGTCCCGGTATGGGGGATGAGCAGTTCTTC. Protein sequence: CASSSGPGMGDEQFF.

V gene TRBV7-9 combines with J gene TRBJ2-5, with TRBD1 matching 8 bases. CDR3 size: 16 residues. The germline gives CDR1 SEHNR, CDR2 FQNEAQ (reference sequence). V lost 1 base to trimming and J lost 4 bases; unmatched junction nucleotides: 8. The CDR3 DNA is TGTGCCAGCAGCTTAGGCACAGGGGGGCTGCTAGAGACCCAGTACTTC. Its protein product is CASSLGTGGLLETQYF.

This clone appeared a single time. The chain joins TRBV6-1 to TRBJ1-4; a possible D gene is TRBD1 (6 bases). Germline-derived CDR1 and CDR2 are MNHNS and SASEGT. This CDR3 contains 16 residues. Trimming stripped 1 base from V and 5 bases from J, with 14 bases between. CDR3 sequence (DNA): TGTGCCAGCAGTGAAGTTTTTGGGGGCGAGAATGAAAAACTGTTTTTT. This codes for CASSEVFGGENEKLFF.

The chain links TRBV27 to TRBJ1-1; 9 bases line up with TRBD1. Germline V lookup: CDR1 MNHEY, CDR2 SMNVEV (reference sequence). V lost 5 bases and J lost 7; bases outside the gene matches: 14. This CDR3 comprises 16 residues. CDR3 DNA: TGTGCCAGCAGTCAGACACAGGGGGCAAGGTTTGGTGAAGCTTTCTTT. This sequence encodes CASSQTQGARFGEAFF.

This rearrangement joins TRBV5-8 to TRBJ2-7; D is unresolved. V was trimmed by 4 bases and J by 6 bases, leaving 14 bases between them. Germline CDR1 reads SGHTS; CDR2 reads YDEGEE. The CDR3 is 13 amino acids. CDR3: CASSMTLFGEQYF. For the CDR3, the DNA is TGTGCCAGCAGCATGACACTGTTTGGCGAGCAGTACTTC.

On this clone: This sample also contains other DNA sequences that code for the same CDR3. CDR3 coding DNA: TGTGCCAGCAGCTTGGGTCAGACCTACGAGCAGTACTTC. It specifies CASSLGQTYEQYF. The chain employs TRBV11-1 and TRBJ2-7; unclear D gene. The CDR3 covers 13 residues. The V and J ends lost 3 bases and 2 bases respectively, with 8 bases between them. The germline V gene encodes CDR1 SGHAT and CDR2 FQDESV (reference sequence).

The J gene is TRBJ1-1, the V gene TRBV6-6; D might be TRBD1 (6 bases). Germline CDR1 MNHNY, CDR2 SVGAGI (reference sequence). V lost 5 bases, J lost 5 bases, and 21 bases lay in between. This CDR3 comprises 16 residues. CDR3 in DNA: TGTGCCAGCAGTATCCCCGGGACGGGCAGGGGAACTGAAGCTTTCTTT. Residues: CASSIPGTGRGTEAFF.

The rearrangement joins TRBV27 to TRBJ1-2; TRBD1 might be the D (5 bases). This CDR3 has 14 residues. Germline V lookup: CDR1 MNHEY, CDR2 SMNVEV (reference sequence). Trimming took off 6 bases at V and 4 bases at J, with 15 bases between the two ends. The CDR3 region has the DNA TGTGCCAGCAGCGTGATGGGGGGTTCCTATGGCTACACCTTC. It specifies CASSVMGGSYGYTF.

The chain carries TRBV7-9 and TRBJ2-7; D is undetermined. Germline V gene data show CDR1 as SEHNR and CDR2 as FQNEAQ (reference sequence). Between the trimmed V and J ends, which lost 4 bases and 5 bases, there was a span of 21 bases. This CDR3 has 16 residues. In DNA form, the CDR3 reads TGTGCCAGCAGCTCCAAGGTTCCAAACCTCATCGACGAGCAGTACTTC. Amino acid sequence: CASSSKVPNLIDEQYF.

V and J are TRBV9 and TRBJ1-2, with D possibly TRBD1 on 5 matching bases. Trimming stripped 2 bases from V and 8 bases from J, with 10 bases between. Germline V gene sequence: CDR1 SGDLS, CDR2 YYNGEE. This CDR3 is 12 amino acids long. The CDR3 DNA sequence: TGTGCCAGCAGCGTGACTTCAGGGGGCTACACCTTC. Protein product: CASSVTSGGYTF.